Following are 4 T cell receptor beta chains from one sample sequenced in a study of blood T cell repertoires in COVID-19. Here immunoSEQ multiplex PCR was the method, and the copy in TCRdb shows in-frame clones only, minus some. Here the sample spans some 220,000 clones, 80% to 85% being singletons. Sequenced material: peripheral blood. Receptor source: a woman between 55 and 75 years old with acute or convalescent COVID-19.

The chain combines TRBV6-6 with TRBJ2-7, with D perhaps matching TRBD2 (6 bases). Germline assignment: CDR1 MNHNY and CDR2 SVGAGI (reference sequence). The CDR3 has 13 amino acids. The V end lost 0 bases, the J end lost 5 bases, and 8 bases lay between the germline ends. This CDR3 reads CASSYSTRNEQYF. The CDR3 coding sequence is TGTGCCAGCAGTTACTCGACTAGGAACGAGCAGTACTTC.

This rearrangement joins TRBV27 to TRBJ2-7; weak D call: TRBD1 (6 bases). Deletions cut 6 bases from V and 0 bases from J, with 15 bases between. The CDR3 runs to 15 residues. Per the germline V gene, CDR1 is MNHEY and CDR2 is SMNVEV (reference sequence). The CDR3 spells CASSGGQKFSYEQYF. CDR3 DNA sequence: TGTGCCAGCAGCGGAGGACAGAAGTTCTCCTACGAGCAGTACTTC.

This chain links TRBV6-5 with TRBJ2-7; D is possibly TRBD2 (9 bases). This CDR3 has 14 amino acids. V was cut by 9 bases and J by 2 bases, with 17 bases left in between. Germline values: CDR1 MNHEY, CDR2 SVGAGI. The CDR3 coding sequence is TGTGCCAGTCAGCGGGGGGACAGGACCTACGAGCAGTACTTC. Residues: CASQRGDRTYEQYF.

The chain uses TRBV2 and TRBJ2-7; TRBD2 agrees at 12 bases. CDR1 and CDR2 from the germline V gene are SNHLY and FYNNEI. Trimming took 5 bases from V and 7 from J; bases not matched to a gene: 6. There are 14 residues in the CDR3. In DNA, the CDR3 is TGTGCCAGCAGTACTAGCGGGGGGAACCCAGAGCAGTACTTC. Amino acid sequence: CASSTSGGNPEQYF.